This TCR beta chain was captured by sequencing in a study of cytomegalovirus exposure and HLA in healthy donors. In the PCR, 60 Vbeta and 13 Jbeta primers were used. Only in-frame clones appear in the TCRdb table, and some are missing; sequencing was by immunoSEQ multiplex PCR. Of around 60,000 clones listed, around 68% are singletons. Germline V lookup: CDR1 SGHTA, CDR2 FQGNSA. V gave up 5 bases and J gave up 6 bases; unmatched junction bases: 8. The CDR3 loop spans 15 amino acids. The count of this clone is one. The antigen remains unidentified. Study-level findings and limits: When a later analysis compared HLA-associated TCR beta chains with equally common others, the HLA-associated chains turned out to be more clonally expanded and to have lower generation probabilities. Published work reported that the classifier diagnosed cytomegalovirus status with high specificity and sensitivity. The study flagged roughly 160 TCR beta chains as cytomegalovirus-associated. Later genetic work tied a missense DCLRE1C variant to beta-chain V and J trimming.

Material: PBMCs. This TCR was recovered from a man aged 45-65 years in good health and CMV-seropositive. The V gene is TRBV7-2, the J gene TRBJ2-2; TRBD2 matches 8 bases. This CDR3 reads CASSPRTSYAGELFF. CDR3 in DNA: TGTGCCAGCAGCCCCCGGACTAGCTACGCCGGGGAGCTGTTTTTT.